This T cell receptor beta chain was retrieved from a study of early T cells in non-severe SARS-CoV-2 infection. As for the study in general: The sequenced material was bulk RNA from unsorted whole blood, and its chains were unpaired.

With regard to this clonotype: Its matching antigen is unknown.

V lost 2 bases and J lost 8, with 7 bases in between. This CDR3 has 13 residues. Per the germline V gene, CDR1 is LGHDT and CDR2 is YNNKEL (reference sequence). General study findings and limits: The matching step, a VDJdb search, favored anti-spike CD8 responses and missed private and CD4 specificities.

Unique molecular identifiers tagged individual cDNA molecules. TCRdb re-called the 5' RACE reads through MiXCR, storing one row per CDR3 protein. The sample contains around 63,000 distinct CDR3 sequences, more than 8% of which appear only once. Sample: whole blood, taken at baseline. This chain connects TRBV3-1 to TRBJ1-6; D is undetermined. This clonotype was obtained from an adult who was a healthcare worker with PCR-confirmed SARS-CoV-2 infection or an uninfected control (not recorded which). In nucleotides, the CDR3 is TGTGCCAGCAGCCAAATTCGCGATTCACCCCTCCACTTT. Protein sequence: CASSQIRDSPLHF.